The clone carrying this T cell receptor (beta chain) occurred many times. Its antigen is undetermined. Uncontrolled infection, other autoimmune disease, pregnancy or lactation barred patients from enrollment. V was shortened by 1 base and J by 10 bases, with 14 bases between the two germline ends. Per germline, CDR1 SGHTA and CDR2 FQGNSA. The CDR3 totals 14 residues. What was amplified from RNA transcripts were TCR beta CDR3 regions. An initial round of RT-PCR targeting the TCR CDR3 relied on the HTBI primer set. TCRdb reprocessed the multiplex PCR reads via MiXCR and lists one record per CDR3 protein. This table holds some 300,000 distinct CDR3 sequences, roughly 19% found once. The data are from a study of T cells in Graves' hyperthyroidism and ophthalmopathy. Study overall: Sampling of peripheral blood happened at initial diagnosis, prior to any treatment.

Study observations and caveats: Most expanded thyroid clonotypes above 0.001 also appeared in blood. In simple terms, a model built on 13 V-J features told ophthalmopathy apart from stable hyperthyroidism.

V is TRBV7-2 and J is TRBJ2-1, with D unclear. The source of this sequence is a man in his forties or fifties with Graves' ophthalmopathy. The sample taken for sequencing was blood. The CDR3 sequence: CASSLEARVAEQFF. The CDR3 coding sequence is TGTGCCAGCAGCTTAGAGGCTCGAGTCGCGGAGCAGTTCTTC.